This is a list of T cell receptor beta chains from one sample in a study of OX40 agonist ivuxolimab in advanced cancers. The assay was immunoSEQ multiplex PCR, and TCRdb's table has in-frame clones only and misses some. The table includes some 77,000 clones, approximately 85% detected once. The sequencing here drew on CD4+ or CD8+ T cells sorted from blood, taken in a trial of the OX40 agonist ivuxolimab. The receptors were gathered from an adult with an advanced solid tumor such as melanoma, head and neck, liver or kidney cancer. CDR3s include the opening cysteine and the closing phenylalanine or tryptophan. The order of the fields is D gene, J gene, V gene, clone size, CDR3 DNA, CDR3 protein. D genes are given only for firm matches. A clone size is listed for some rows: how often the clone was seen (once, few, many), or a class if it is expanded.

TRBD2	TRBJ2-1	TRBV5-1	NA	TGCGCCAGCAACCCTCTAGCGGGGCCGTTAAGCTCCTACAATGAGCAGTTCTTC	CASNPLAGPLSSYNEQFF
NA	TRBJ2-5	TRBV6-5	NA	TGTGCCAGCAGCCACGTTGAGGCAGAGACCCAGTACTTC	CASSHVEAETQYF
TRBD1	TRBJ1-1	TRBV6-6	NA	TGTGCCAGCAGTTCCACCTGGACAGGGGGCTACACTGAAGCTTTCTTT	CASSSTWTGGYTEAFF
NA	TRBJ2-3	TRBV21-1	NA	TGTGCCAGCAGCAAAGGAGGGGCGGGGTTGTCAGATACGCAGTATTTT	CASSKGGAGLSDTQYF
NA	TRBJ2-2	TRBV7-9	NA	TGTGCCAGCAGCCCCCGGGCAGGGTTTGGCGGGGAGCTGTTTTTT	CASSPRAGFGGELFF
TRBD2	TRBJ2-2	TRBV7-2	NA	TGTGCCAGCAGCCAGGGACTAGCGGGCACCGGGGAGCTGTTTTTT	CASSQGLAGTGELFF
TRBD1	TRBJ1-4	TRBV19	NA	TGTGCCAGTAGTTTAACCGGGACAGAAGAAAAACTGTTTTTT	CASSLTGTEEKLFF
NA	TRBJ1-2	TRBV9	NA	TGTGCCAGCAGCGTAGACCCCGTATCGGCGGAAGGCTACACCTTC	CASSVDPVSAEGYTF
TRBD1	TRBJ2-2	TRBV27	NA	TGTGCCAGCAGTTTAAAACGGGCCGGGACAGGGAACACCGGGGAGCTGTTTTTT	CASSLKRAGTGNTGELFF
TRBD2	TRBJ2-7	TRBV7-2	once	TGTGCCAGCAGCGGTACTAGCGGGAGCGCCGGCGAGCAGTACTTC	CASSGTSGSAGEQYF
NA	TRBJ2-7	TRBV7-9	NA	TGTGCCAGCAGCTTAGTGGACTACGAGCAGTACTTC	CASSLVDYEQYF
NA	TRBJ1-1	TRBV9	few	TGTGCCAGCAGCGCTTACGGGGTTGCCACTGAAGCTTTCTTT	CASSAYGVATEAFF
TRBD1	TRBJ2-7	TRBV19	NA	TGTGCCAGTAGCTCCCCAGGGGACAGGATGAGCGAGCAGTACTTC	CASSSPGDRMSEQYF
NA	TRBJ1-3	TRBV7-2	NA	TGTGCCAGCAGCTTAGCAGGGAGCTCTGGAAACACCATATATTTT	CASSLAGSSGNTIYF
NA	TRBJ1-1	TRBV5-6	NA	TGTGCCAGCAGCTTGGACAGGGCGGCAAACACTGAAGCTTTCTTT	CASSLDRAANTEAFF
NA	TRBJ1-2	TRBV7-2	NA	TGTGCCAGCAGCTTAGACACCTTCCGAGGCTATGGCTACACCTTC	CASSLDTFRGYGYTF
NA	TRBJ1-4	TRBV2	once	TGTGCCAGCTTGAGAGGACGGTCGGAAAAACTGTTTTTT	CASLRGRSEKLFF
NA	TRBJ2-1	TRBV25-1	NA	TGTGCCAGCAGTCCCAGCTGGGGGACACCCTGGTACAATGAGCAGTTCTTC	CASSPSWGTPWYNEQFF
NA	TRBJ1-1	TRBV25-1	NA	TGTGCCAGCAGTGATAGTGGACCAGGGACTTATAGCACTGAAGCTTTCTTT	CASSDSGPGTYSTEAFF
TRBD1	TRBJ1-2	TRBV28	NA	TGTGCCAGCGGGCGTCCAGGGGGCGCTGGCTACACCTTC	CASGRPGGAGYTF
NA	TRBJ1-6	TRBV21-1	few	TGTGCCAGGGGGTTGGGGTCGGCACCCCTCCACTTT	CARGLGSAPLHF
NA	TRBJ2-3	TRBV9	NA	TGTGCCAGCCGCCCCCTGACAGATACGCAGTATTTT	CASRPLTDTQYF
NA	TRBJ2-7	TRBV27	NA	TGTGCCAGCAGAGCCCCCCCCGGGGACGGTAGCGAGCAGTACTTC	CASRAPPGDGSEQYF
TRBD2	TRBJ2-3	TRBV15	NA	TGTGCCACCAGCAGAGGGAGGCGGGGGAGCACAGATACGCAGTATTTT	CATSRGRRGSTDTQYF
NA	TRBJ2-6	TRBV6-5	NA	TGTGCCAGCAGTGAAAACTCTGGGGCCAACGTCCTGACTTTC	CASSENSGANVLTF
NA	TRBJ2-5	TRBV4-1	NA	TGCGCCAGCAGCCAAGGAGGGGAGACCCAGTACTTC	CASSQGGETQYF
TRBD1	TRBJ1-5	TRBV19	once	TGTGCCAGTAGAAGATCCGGGACAGGGAAGCAGCCCCAGCATTTT	CASRRSGTGKQPQHF
NA	TRBJ1-2	TRBV5-1	NA	TGCGCCAGCAGCTTGGCCGGGCTAACCCCTAATGACTACACCTTC	CASSLAGLTPNDYTF
NA	TRBJ1-1	TRBV10-3	NA	TGTGCCATCCATTCGGGAGCGAACACTGAAGCTTTCTTT	CAIHSGANTEAFF
TRBD1	TRBJ1-2	TRBV12-5	NA	TGTGCTAGTGCCCGGACAGGGTATGACTATGGCTACACCTTC	CASARTGYDYGYTF
NA	TRBJ2-4	TRBV14	NA	TGTGCCAGCAGCCAAGGCAAAAACATTCAGTACTTC	CASSQGKNIQYF